This T cell receptor beta chain was captured in a study of CD8 T cells in ankylosing spondylitis. Study-wide findings and caveats: Blood of patients with ankylosing spondylitis appeared to be characterized by a TCR beta motif of several highly homologous variants. In reactive arthritis synovial fluid and blood, some motif variants had been reported before.

TCRdb re-analysed the 5' RACE reads in MiXCR, keeping a single row per CDR3 protein. The table lists approximately 400,000 distinct CDR3 sequences, 20% to 30% of them singletons. Trimming removed 4 bases from V and 2 bases from J, with 16 bases in between. The CDR3 length is 16 residues. Germline V gives CDR1 SGHRS, CDR2 YFSETQ. This clonotype was detected only a few times. The antigen remains unidentified. This TCR derives from a male donor with ankylosing spondylitis. The sequenced material came from blood, either unsorted or a sorted T cell fraction (not recorded which). The chain has TRBV5-1 and TRBJ2-1; D might be TRBD1 (5 bases). The CDR3, as DNA: TGCGCCAGCAGCCGTGGGGCAGCAGGGCCCTACAATGAGCAGTTCTTC. This gives the protein CASSRGAAGPYNEQFF.